What follows are 2 T cell receptor beta chains derived from one specimen sequenced in a study of T-cell reconstitution after alpha-beta-depleted transplantation in children (dated by TCRdb to 2015 to 2016). The method was PCR. Sequencing took place on an Illumina HiSeq 2500. TCR library preparation used molecular barcoding, with unique molecular identifiers applied to normalize quantification of the TCRbeta repertoire. Through fastp at Q25 and MiXCR, TCRdb rebuilt clones from the public reads, retaining in-frame beta chains. When rows share a CDR3 protein, they turn into one entry using the most common DNA and genes. This sample comprises about 440,000 distinct CDR3 sequences, roughly 44% of them detected only once. The top ten hold 27% of the sample. The treatment or condition label on this specimen signifies: allogeneic hematopoietic cell transplantation with graft depleted of TCRalphabeta T cells and CD19 B cells.

The material was PBMCs, obtained before TCRalphabeta/CD19-depleted stem cell transplant. The origin of the receptors is a girl aged 2 to 10 with aplastic anemia, due to receive a stem cell transplant.

The V and J genes are TRBV15 and TRBJ2-7, with 7 bases lining up with TRBD1. The V gene's germline CDR1 is LNHNV and CDR2 YYDKDF (reference sequence). V lost 2 bases and J lost 7; bases outside the gene matches: 5. The length of the CDR3 is 13 residues. The CDR3 loop is CATSRQGVWEQYF. For the CDR3, the DNA is TGTGCCACCAGCAGACAGGGGGTGTGGGAGCAGTACTTC.

In its sample, this clonotype was seen many times. The chain employs TRBV7-9 and TRBJ2-1; TRBD1 aligns across 7 bases. CDR1 and CDR2 from the germline V gene are SEHNR and FQNEAQ (reference sequence). The CDR3 extends over 13 amino acids. Unmatched junction bases numbered 4, after V lost 5 bases and J lost 6 bases. The CDR3 loop reads CASSPRDSNEQFF. As DNA, the CDR3 is TGTGCCAGCAGCCCCCGGGACAGCAATGAGCAGTTCTTC.